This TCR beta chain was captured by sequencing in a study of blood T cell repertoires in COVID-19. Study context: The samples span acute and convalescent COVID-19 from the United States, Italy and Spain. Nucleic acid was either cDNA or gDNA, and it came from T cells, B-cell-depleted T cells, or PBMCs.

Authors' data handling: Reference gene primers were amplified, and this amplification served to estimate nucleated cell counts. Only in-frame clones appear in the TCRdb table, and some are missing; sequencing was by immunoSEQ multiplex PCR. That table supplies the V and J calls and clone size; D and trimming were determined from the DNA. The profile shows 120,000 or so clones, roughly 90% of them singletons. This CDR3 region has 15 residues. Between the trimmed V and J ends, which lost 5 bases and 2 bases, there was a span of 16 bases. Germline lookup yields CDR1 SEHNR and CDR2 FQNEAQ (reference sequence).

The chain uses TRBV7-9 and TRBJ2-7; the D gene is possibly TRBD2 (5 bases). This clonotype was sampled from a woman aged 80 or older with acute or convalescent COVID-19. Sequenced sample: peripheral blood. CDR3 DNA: TGTGCCAGCAGCCCTCGCGGGTGGGGTGCCTACGAGCAGTACTTC. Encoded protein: CASSPRGWGAYEQYF.